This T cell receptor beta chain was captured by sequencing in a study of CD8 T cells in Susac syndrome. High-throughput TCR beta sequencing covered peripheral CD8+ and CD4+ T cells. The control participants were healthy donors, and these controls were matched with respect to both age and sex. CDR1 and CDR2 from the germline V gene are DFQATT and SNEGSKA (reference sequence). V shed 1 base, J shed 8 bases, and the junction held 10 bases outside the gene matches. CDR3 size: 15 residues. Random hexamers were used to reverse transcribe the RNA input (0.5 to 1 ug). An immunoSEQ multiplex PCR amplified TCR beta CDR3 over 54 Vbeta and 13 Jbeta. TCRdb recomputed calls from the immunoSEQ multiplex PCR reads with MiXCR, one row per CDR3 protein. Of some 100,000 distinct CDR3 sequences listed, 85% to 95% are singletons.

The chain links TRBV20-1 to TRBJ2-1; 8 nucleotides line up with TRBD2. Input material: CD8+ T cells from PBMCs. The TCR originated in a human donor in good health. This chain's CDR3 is CSARALGAGGYEQFF. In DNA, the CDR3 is TGCAGTGCTAGAGCCCTTGGGGCGGGAGGCTATGAGCAGTTCTTC.